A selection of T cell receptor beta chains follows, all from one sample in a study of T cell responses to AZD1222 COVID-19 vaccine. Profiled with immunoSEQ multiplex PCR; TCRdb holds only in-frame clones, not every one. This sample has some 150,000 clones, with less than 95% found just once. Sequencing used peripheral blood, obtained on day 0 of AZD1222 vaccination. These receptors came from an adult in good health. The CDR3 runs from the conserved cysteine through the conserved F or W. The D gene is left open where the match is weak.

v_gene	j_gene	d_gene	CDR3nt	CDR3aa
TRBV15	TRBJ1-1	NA	TGTGCCACCAGCGCCAGGGGAAACACTGAAGCTTTCTTT	CATSARGNTEAFF
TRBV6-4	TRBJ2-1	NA	TGTGCCAGCAGTCGGACAGCTAGCTCCTACAATGAGCAGTTCTTC	CASSRTASSYNEQFF
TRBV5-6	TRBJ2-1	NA	TGTGCCAACCATAGGCGGGTTAGTGGTAATGAGCAGTTCTTC	CANHRRVSGNEQFF
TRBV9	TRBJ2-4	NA	TGTGCCAGCAGCTCAGGGGGGTCGGCCAAAAACATTCAGTACTTC	CASSSGGSAKNIQYF
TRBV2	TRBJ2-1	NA	TGTGCCAGCAGTGTACGGGGCTTGGTTGAGCAGTTCTTC	CASSVRGLVEQFF
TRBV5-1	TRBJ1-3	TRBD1	TGCGCCAGCAGCTTGGATTGGGACAGGGTTTACACCATATATTTT	CASSLDWDRVYTIYF
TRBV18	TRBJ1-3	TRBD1	TGTGCCAGCTCTTGGGACAGCTCTGGAAACACCATATATTTT	CASSWDSSGNTIYF
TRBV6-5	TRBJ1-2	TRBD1	TGTGCCAGCATTTCCCGGACAGGGGACGCGTCCACCTTC	CASISRTGDASTF
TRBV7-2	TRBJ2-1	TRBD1	TGTGCCAGCAGCTCTCTACAGGGGAGCCCTGAGCAGTTCTTC	CASSSLQGSPEQFF
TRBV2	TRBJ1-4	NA	TGTGCCAGCAGAAAGGGGGAAACTAATGAAAAACTGTTTTTT	CASRKGETNEKLFF
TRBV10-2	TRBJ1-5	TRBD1	TGCGCCAGCAGTAACACAGGGGATTATAGCAATCAGCCCCAGCATTTT	CASSNTGDYSNQPQHF
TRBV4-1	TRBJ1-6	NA	TGCGCCAGCAGCCAACCCTCAACAGGAGATTCACCCCTCCACTTT	CASSQPSTGDSPLHF
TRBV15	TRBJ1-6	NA	TGTGCCACCCAACAGACCCCGGCTTCACCCCTCCACTTT	CATQQTPASPLHF
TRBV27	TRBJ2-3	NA	TGTGCCAGCAGTTCTAGCCCTTGGGCCGGACGCACAGATACGCAGTATTTT	CASSSSPWAGRTDTQYF